These T cell receptor beta chains were read from a single sample in a study of vaccination effects on CD4 cells after COVID-19. The repertoire was sequenced with immunoSEQ multiplex PCR; TCRdb's copy has only in-frame clones and lacks some. The sample yields 77,000 or so clones, roughly 79% seen once. Antigen specificity for these receptors is unknown. The source was CD4+ T cells from PBMCs cultured with SARS-CoV-2 spike peptides, collected before COVID-19 vaccination. The receptors originated from a human donor who received a COVID-19 vaccine. The CDR3 runs from the conserved cysteine through the conserved F or W. Each record gives: V gene, J gene, clone size, D gene, CDR3 DNA, CDR3 protein. D genes are given only for firm matches. A clone size is listed for some rows: how often the clone was seen (once, few, many), or a class if it is expanded.

>TRBV18|TRBJ2-3|NA|NA
TGTGCCAGCTCCCAAAGCACAGATACGCAGTATTTT
CASSQSTDTQYF
>TRBV24-1|TRBJ1-5|few|NA
TGTGCCACCAGTGGATCCGGGATAAGCAATCAGCCCCAGCATTTT
CATSGSGISNQPQHF
>TRBV28|TRBJ2-5|NA|TRBD2
TGTGCCAGCAGTCTGACTAGCGGGGGGCAAGAGACCCAGTACTTC
CASSLTSGGQETQYF
>TRBV27|TRBJ2-2|NA|NA
TGTGCCAGCAGGAGAGCGAACACCGGGGAGCTGTTTTTT
CASRRANTGELFF
>TRBV7-9|TRBJ2-3|once|NA
TGTGCCAGCACCATATCGAGCGGCCGCACAGATACGCAGTATTTT
CASTISSGRTDTQYF
>TRBV4-1|TRBJ2-3|NA|TRBD2
TGCGCCAGCAGCCAAGTTCGGTTTTCATTGGCGGGGGAGCTCGATACGCAGTATTTT
CASSQVRFSLAGELDTQYF
>TRBV24-1|TRBJ1-5|NA|NA
TGTGCCACCAGTGACTCGACAGGTGGTAGCAATCAGCCCCAGCATTTT
CATSDSTGGSNQPQHF
>TRBV24-1|TRBJ2-5|once|TRBD1
TGTGCCACCAGTGATTTTAGGACAGGGCAAGAGACCCAGTACTTC
CATSDFRTGQETQYF
>TRBV19|TRBJ2-1|NA|NA
TGTGCCAGTAGTATAGGGGGGAGGTCCTACAATGAGCAGTTCTTC
CASSIGGRSYNEQFF
>TRBV27|TRBJ1-1|NA|NA
TGTGCCAGCAGTTTATCACAGGGTAACACTGAAGCTTTCTTT
CASSLSQGNTEAFF
>TRBV5-6|TRBJ2-6|NA|NA
TGTGCCAGCAGCCCACTGAGGGGCGGTTCTACTGGGGCCAACGTCCTGACTTTC
CASSPLRGGSTGANVLTF
>TRBV7-2|TRBJ2-1|NA|NA
TGTGCCAGCAGCTTAGTGGGAATTGAGCAGTTCTTC
CASSLVGIEQFF
>TRBV5-6|TRBJ2-3|once|TRBD2
TGTGCCAGCAGCTTCGGACTAGTAAGCACAGATACGCAGTATTTT
CASSFGLVSTDTQYF
>TRBV18|TRBJ1-1|NA|NA
TGTGCCAGCTCAGGGGCGTTGAACACTGAAGCTTTCTTT
CASSGALNTEAFF
>TRBV30|TRBJ2-2|few|NA
TGTGCCTGGACTTCCCAGGGCAACGGGGAGCTGTTTTTT
CAWTSQGNGELFF
>TRBV7-3|TRBJ2-3|once|TRBD2
TGTGCCAGCAGCTCGGGACTAGCGGGGGGGGGCACAGATACGCAGTATTTT
CASSSGLAGGGTDTQYF
>TRBV6-6|TRBJ1-1|once|TRBD1
TGTGCCAGCAGCGGTACCGGGACAGGGCTCGGGATACCAAGAGGTAGCCAAGCTTTCTTT
CASSGTGTGLGIPRGSQAFF
>TRBV6-5|TRBJ2-2|NA|NA
TGTGCCAGCCATAGACAAATCGCGAACACCGGGGAGCTGTTTTTT
CASHRQIANTGELFF
>TRBV24-1|TRBJ2-2|once|NA
TGTGCCACCGGCAGTCCGAACACCGGGGAGCTGTTTTTT
CATGSPNTGELFF
>TRBV18|TRBJ2-2|once|NA
TGTGCCAGCTCACCCCCCGGTGTGAACACCGGGGAGCTGTTTTTT
CASSPPGVNTGELFF
>TRBV5-1|TRBJ2-2|NA|TRBD1
TGCGCCAGCAGCTCAGGGACAGGGGGCACCGGGGAGCTGTTTTTT
CASSSGTGGTGELFF
>TRBV5-6|TRBJ1-6|once|NA
TGTGCCAGCAGCTTGACCTTGGGGGACTCACCCCTCCACTTT
CASSLTLGDSPLHF
>TRBV5-1|TRBJ1-2|once|NA
TGCGCCAGCAGCCCCACCACCGCAGGGAGCGGGGGCTATGGCTACACCTTC
CASSPTTAGSGGYGYTF
>TRBV10-1|TRBJ2-5|NA|NA
TGCGCCAGCAGTAGGGGGACGGCCCAAGAGACCCAGTACTTC
CASSRGTAQETQYF
>TRBV12-3/TRBV12-4|TRBJ1-1|NA|NA
TGTGCCAGCTACCTAAACAGGGATGCTTTCTTT
CASYLNRDAFF
>TRBV12-3/TRBV12-4|TRBJ2-3|NA|NA
TGTGCCAGCAGTTTACGGCAGGCCGATACGCAGTATTTT
CASSLRQADTQYF
>TRBV9|TRBJ1-5|few|TRBD1
TGTGCCAGCAGCTCGACAGGGAGCAATCAGCCCCAGCATTTT
CASSSTGSNQPQHF
>TRBV9|TRBJ1-3|NA|TRBD1
TGTGCCAGCAGCGCGGACAGGGGGCCGAACACCATATATTTT
CASSADRGPNTIYF
>TRBV5-1|TRBJ2-3|NA|NA
TGCGCCAGCAGCTTGGACGGGAATCCCACAGATACGCAGTATTTT
CASSLDGNPTDTQYF
>TRBV29-1|TRBJ2-1|NA|NA
TGCAGCGCACTACGGGACAAAGTGCGCAATGAGCAGTTCTTC
CSALRDKVRNEQFF
>TRBV5-6|TRBJ2-3|NA|NA
TGTGCCAGCAGCCCGACAATACCAGATACGCAGTATTTT
CASSPTIPDTQYF
>TRBV5-1|TRBJ2-5|NA|NA
TGCGCCAGCAGCTTGGATCCGGGGGTCTCCGAGACCCAGTACTTC
CASSLDPGVSETQYF
>TRBV5-1|TRBJ1-1|NA|NA
TGCGCCAGCAGCTCCTGGACGGGGAACACTGAAGCTTTCTTT
CASSSWTGNTEAFF
>TRBV10-3|TRBJ1-6|NA|NA
TGTGCCATCAGTGAGTCAATGGGAAACTATAATTCACCCCTCCACTTT
CAISESMGNYNSPLHF
>TRBV3-1/TRBV3-2|TRBJ1-5|few|NA
TGTGCCAGCAGCCAAGGGGGTGGGGGTCAGCCCCAGCATTTT
CASSQGGGGQPQHF
>TRBV5-4|TRBJ2-1|few|NA
TGTGCCAGCAGCCGTGACAGATACAATGAGCAGTTCTTC
CASSRDRYNEQFF
>TRBV30|TRBJ1-2|NA|NA
TGTGCCTGGAGTTCTGGGGGGGGCTACACCTTC
CAWSSGGGYTF
>TRBV28|TRBJ2-3|NA|TRBD1
TGTGCCAGCAGGGGAGACAGGGAGTTTGATACGCAGTATTTT
CASRGDREFDTQYF
>TRBV5-1|TRBJ2-1|NA|NA
TGCGCCAGCAGCTTGGCCCCGGGCAGGAATGAGCAGTTCTTC
CASSLAPGRNEQFF
>TRBV7-8|TRBJ2-2|NA|NA
TGTGCCAGCAGCTTAATGGGGACCTCGAGCGGGGAGCTGTTTTTT
CASSLMGTSSGELFF
>TRBV5-1|TRBJ2-4|NA|TRBD2
TGCGCCAGCAGCTTTAGCGGGGGGGCCAAAAACATTCAGTACTTC
CASSFSGGAKNIQYF
>TRBV5-1|TRBJ2-5|once|NA
TGCGCCAGCAGCTTGATAGGTTCGAAAGAAGAGACCCAGTACTTC
CASSLIGSKEETQYF
>TRBV10-3|TRBJ1-5|NA|NA
TGTGCCATCAGTGGGAACTGGAATCAGCCCCAGCATTTT
CAISGNWNQPQHF
>TRBV18|TRBJ2-5|NA|TRBD2
TGTGCCAGCTCACCACAGGCGGGGGTCCAAGAGACCCAGTACTTC
CASSPQAGVQETQYF
>TRBV2|TRBJ1-3|NA|NA
TGTGCCAGCAGTGAAGCGATGGGCCGGGGACACTCTGGAAACACCATATATTTT
CASSEAMGRGHSGNTIYF
>TRBV7-3|TRBJ2-1|few|TRBD1
TGTGCCAGCAGCACAACAGGGGGCGCCTACAATGAGCAGTTCTTC
CASSTTGGAYNEQFF
>TRBV5-1|TRBJ2-5|NA|NA
TGCGCCAGCAGCTTGAGCGGGTGGGGGGAGACCCAGTACTTC
CASSLSGWGETQYF
>TRBV19|TRBJ1-1|NA|TRBD1
TGTGCCACCGCGGACAGGGCCCGCACTGAAGCTTTCTTT
CATADRARTEAFF
>TRBV6-5|TRBJ1-2|NA|NA
TGTGCCAGCAGTCTTTTACCCCTTTATGGCTACACCTTC
CASSLLPLYGYTF
>TRBV19|TRBJ1-3|NA|NA
TGTGCCAGTAGTACGGGGGCCCCCCCCGGGTCTGGAAACACCATATATTTT
CASSTGAPPGSGNTIYF
>TRBV5-4|TRBJ2-2|few|TRBD1
TGTGCCAGCAGCTTGTTCGGTGGGCGACAGGGGGCGTCCGGGGAGCTGTTTTTT
CASSLFGGRQGASGELFF
>TRBV3-1/TRBV3-2|TRBJ2-3|NA|TRBD2
TGTGCCAGCAGCCAAGATACTAGCGGGTGGGGGGATACGCAGTATTTT
CASSQDTSGWGDTQYF